One sample yielded the 10 T cell receptor beta chains listed below, sequenced in a study of cytomegalovirus exposure and HLA in healthy donors. PCR amplification relied on 60 Vbeta primers (plus 13 Jbeta primers). Method: immunoSEQ multiplex PCR; TCRdb's copy keeps in-frame clones and lacks some. The table lists about 120,000 clones, approximately 80% of them singletons, with more than 1.4% in the top ten. The sample consisted of PBMCs. The source of these receptors is a woman aged 18-29 years in good health and CMV-seronegative.

The V gene is TRBV5-1, the J gene TRBJ2-1; TRBD2 is a possible D gene (7 bases). The CDR3 totals 16 residues. V shed 3 bases and J shed 0 bases, with 13 bases lying between them. The germline gives CDR1 SGHRS, CDR2 YFSETQ. The CDR3 bases are TGCGCCAGCAGCTCCCGCGGGGGCAACTCCTACAATGAGCAGTTCTTC. Amino acids: CASSSRGGNSYNEQFF.

The J gene is TRBJ1-6, the V gene TRBV7-6; TRBD1 aligns across 9 bases. V dropped 4 bases and J dropped 10; count of bases not matched to a gene: 5. Looked up from germline, CDR1 is SGHVS and CDR2 is FNYEAQ. The CDR3 runs 14 residues. CDR3 sequence: CASSSGTGFSPLHF. Written as DNA, the CDR3 is TGTGCCAGCAGCTCCGGGACAGGGTTCTCACCCCTCCACTTT.

V usage is TRBV5-1 and J usage is TRBJ2-7, with 9 bases identical to TRBD2. The length of the CDR3 is 14 residues. After removal of 2 bases from V and 2 bases from J, the junction contained 2 bases not matched to a gene. CDR1 is SGHRS, CDR2 YFSETQ, per germline. CDR3: CASSFAGGPYEQYF. CDR3 in DNA: TGCGCCAGCAGCTTTGCGGGAGGGCCCTACGAGCAGTACTTC.

This clone was recorded a few times. The rearrangement uses TRBV5-1 and TRBJ2-2; D call uncertain. Trimming took off 0 bases at V and 7 bases at J, with 4 bases between the two ends. The CDR3 runs to 12 residues. Looked up from germline, CDR1 is SGHRS and CDR2 is YFSETQ. Written as DNA, the CDR3 is TGCGCCAGCAGCTTGGCCGTCGGGGAGCTGTTTTTT. It translates to CASSLAVGELFF.

This sequence joins TRBV9 and TRBJ1-2; the D gene is possibly TRBD1 (5 bases). CDR1 is SGDLS, CDR2 YYNGEE, per germline. With 0 bases removed from V and 6 bases from J, the gap between germline ends came to 18 bases. The CDR3 totals 16 residues. The CDR3 region is CASSVEGGATGHGYTF. The CDR3 DNA sequence: TGTGCCAGCAGCGTAGAGGGAGGGGCCACCGGCCATGGCTACACCTTC.

The chain couples TRBV30 to TRBJ1-1; D perhaps matches TRBD1 (5 bases). The CDR3 is made up of 15 amino acids. Germline assignment: CDR1 GTSNPN and CDR2 SVGIG (reference sequence). Trimming shortened V by 0 bases and J by 1 base, and 12 bases separated the two germline ends. CDR3 sequence (DNA): TGTGCCTGGAGTGTAAAGAGACAGCCGAACACTGAAGCTTTCTTT. Translation gives CAWSVKRQPNTEAFF.

This clone was seen only once. The rearrangement uses TRBV7-2 and TRBJ1-2; no clear D. With 4 bases removed from V and 7 bases from J, the gap between germline ends came to 19 bases. Germline CDR1 reads SGHTA; CDR2 reads FQGNSA. The CDR3 length is 15 residues. CDR3: CASSSSLEGWGGYTF. DNA for the CDR3: TGTGCCAGCAGCTCCTCCCTGGAGGGCTGGGGTGGCTACACCTTC.

CDR3 residues: CAWSAIYEQYF. CDR3 DNA: TGTGCCTGGAGTGCCATCTACGAGCAGTACTTC. The chain employs TRBV30 and TRBJ2-7; D unclear. The germline V gene has CDR1 GTSNPN and CDR2 SVGIG (reference sequence). The CDR3 length is 11 residues. Trimming took 1 base from V and 3 from J, leaving 4 bases between them. Full variable domain (rest looked up from reference TRBV30 and TRBJ2-7): SQTIHQWPATLVQPVGSPLSLECTVEGTSNPNLYWYRQAAGRGLQLLFYSVGIGQISSEVPQNLSASRPQDRQFILSSKKLLLSDSGFYLCAWSAIYEQYFGPGTRLTVT.

V usage is TRBV5-5 and J usage is TRBJ1-2; a weak D match, TRBD1 (6 bases). Trimming removed 2 bases from V and 4 bases from J, with 9 bases in between. The CDR3 length is 13 residues. Germline V gives CDR1 SGHKS, CDR2 YYEKEE (reference sequence). CDR3 protein: CASSLQGPYGYTF. CDR3 coding DNA: TGTGCCAGCAGCTTACAGGGACCCTATGGCTACACCTTC.

The chain combines TRBV5-4 with TRBJ2-7, with unresolved D. V lost 5 bases and J lost 3, with 21 bases in between. The CDR3 loop spans 16 amino acids. Germline CDR1 is SGHNT and CDR2 is YYREEE (reference sequence). The CDR3 region is CASRPDVQSRRYEQYF. As DNA, the CDR3 is TGTGCCAGCAGACCGGATGTACAGAGCCGCCGCTACGAGCAGTACTTC.